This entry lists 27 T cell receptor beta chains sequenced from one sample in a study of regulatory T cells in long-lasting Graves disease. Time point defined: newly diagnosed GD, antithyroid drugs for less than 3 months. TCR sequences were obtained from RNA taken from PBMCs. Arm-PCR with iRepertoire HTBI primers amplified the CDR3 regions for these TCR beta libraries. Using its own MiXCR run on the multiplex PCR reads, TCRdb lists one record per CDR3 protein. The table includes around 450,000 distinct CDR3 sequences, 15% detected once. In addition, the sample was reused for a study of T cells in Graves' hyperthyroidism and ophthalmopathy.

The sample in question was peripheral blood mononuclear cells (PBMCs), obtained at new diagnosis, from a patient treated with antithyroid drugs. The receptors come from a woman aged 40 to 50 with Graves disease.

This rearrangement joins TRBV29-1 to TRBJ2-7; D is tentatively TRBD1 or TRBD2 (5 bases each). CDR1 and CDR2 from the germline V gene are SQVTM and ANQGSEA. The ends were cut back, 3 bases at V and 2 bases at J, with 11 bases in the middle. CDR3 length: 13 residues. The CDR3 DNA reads TGCAGCGTTGAGGGGCGGGCCCCCTACGAGCAGTACTTC. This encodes CSVEGRAPYEQYF.

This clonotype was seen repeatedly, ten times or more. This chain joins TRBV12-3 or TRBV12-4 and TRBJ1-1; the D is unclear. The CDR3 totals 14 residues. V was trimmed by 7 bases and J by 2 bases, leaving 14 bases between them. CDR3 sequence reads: CASTDGSLNTEAFF. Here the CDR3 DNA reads TGTGCCAGCACTGACGGCAGCCTAAACACTGAAGCTTTCTTT.

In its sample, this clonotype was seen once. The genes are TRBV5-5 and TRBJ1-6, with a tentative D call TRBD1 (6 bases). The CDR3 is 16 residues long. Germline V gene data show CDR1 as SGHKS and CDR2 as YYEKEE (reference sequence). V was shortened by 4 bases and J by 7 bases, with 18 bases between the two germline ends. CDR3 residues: CASSPPGAGPNSPLHF. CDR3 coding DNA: TGTGCCAGCAGCCCCCCGGGGGCAGGGCCAAATTCACCCCTCCACTTT.

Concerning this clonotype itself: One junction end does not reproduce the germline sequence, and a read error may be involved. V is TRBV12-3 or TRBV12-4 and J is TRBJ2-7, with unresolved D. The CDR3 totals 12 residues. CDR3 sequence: CTSSLWQAIQYF. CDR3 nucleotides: TGTACCAGCAGTTTATGGCAGGCTATCCAGTACTTC.

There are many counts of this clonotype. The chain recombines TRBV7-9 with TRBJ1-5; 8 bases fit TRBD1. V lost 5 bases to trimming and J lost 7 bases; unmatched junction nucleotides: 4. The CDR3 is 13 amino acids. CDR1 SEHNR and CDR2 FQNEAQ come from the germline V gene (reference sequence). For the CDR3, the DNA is TGTGCCAGCAGCATCGGGACAGGACAGCCCCAGCATTTT. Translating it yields CASSIGTGQPQHF.

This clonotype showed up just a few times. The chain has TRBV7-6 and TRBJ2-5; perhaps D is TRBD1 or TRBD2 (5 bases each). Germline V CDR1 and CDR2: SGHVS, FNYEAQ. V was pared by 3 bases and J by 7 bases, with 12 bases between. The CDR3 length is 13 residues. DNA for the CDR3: TGTGCCAGCAGCTTTGGGGGTCCGGGGACCCAGTACTTC. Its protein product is CASSFGGPGTQYF.

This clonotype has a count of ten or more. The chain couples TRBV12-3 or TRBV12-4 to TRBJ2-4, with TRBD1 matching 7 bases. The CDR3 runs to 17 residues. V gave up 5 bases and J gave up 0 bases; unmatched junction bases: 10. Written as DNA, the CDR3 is TGTGCCAGCAGTGTCGGGACAGATCGATTAGCCAAAAACATTCAGTACTTC. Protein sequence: CASSVGTDRLAKNIQYF.

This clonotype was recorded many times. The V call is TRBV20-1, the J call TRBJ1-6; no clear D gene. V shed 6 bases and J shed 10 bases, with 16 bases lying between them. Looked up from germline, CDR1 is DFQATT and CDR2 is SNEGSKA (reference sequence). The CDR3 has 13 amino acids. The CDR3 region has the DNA TGCAGTGCCTCAGCCCGTTTGGGGTCACCCCTCCACTTT. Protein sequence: CSASARLGSPLHF.

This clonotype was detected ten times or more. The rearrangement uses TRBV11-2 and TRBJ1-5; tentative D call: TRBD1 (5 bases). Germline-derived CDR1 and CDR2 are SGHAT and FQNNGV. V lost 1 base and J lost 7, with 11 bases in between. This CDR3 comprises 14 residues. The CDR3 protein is CASSLAGGEQPQHF. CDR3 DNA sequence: TGTGCCAGCAGCTTAGCCGGGGGAGAACAGCCCCAGCATTTT. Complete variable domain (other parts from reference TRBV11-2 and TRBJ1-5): EAGVAQSPRYKIIEKRQSVAFWCNPISGHATLYWYQQILGQGPKLLIQFQNNGVVDDSQLPKDRFSAERLKGVDSTLKIQPAKLEDSAVYLCASSLAGGEQPQHFGDGTRLSIL.

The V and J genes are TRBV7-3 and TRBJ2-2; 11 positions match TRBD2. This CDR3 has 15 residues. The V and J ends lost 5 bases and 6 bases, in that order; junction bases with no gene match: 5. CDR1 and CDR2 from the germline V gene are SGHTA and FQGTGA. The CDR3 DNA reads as TGTGCCAGCAGCCAAGCTAGCGGGAGGCCCGGGGAGCTGTTTTTT. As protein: CASSQASGRPGELFF.

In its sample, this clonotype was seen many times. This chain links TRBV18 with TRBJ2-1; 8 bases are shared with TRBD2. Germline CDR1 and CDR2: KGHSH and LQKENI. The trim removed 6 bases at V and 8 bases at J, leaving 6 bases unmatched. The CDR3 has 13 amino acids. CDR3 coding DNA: TGTGCCAGCTCGCTGACTAGCGTCGATGAGCAGTTCTTC. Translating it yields CASSLTSVDEQFF.

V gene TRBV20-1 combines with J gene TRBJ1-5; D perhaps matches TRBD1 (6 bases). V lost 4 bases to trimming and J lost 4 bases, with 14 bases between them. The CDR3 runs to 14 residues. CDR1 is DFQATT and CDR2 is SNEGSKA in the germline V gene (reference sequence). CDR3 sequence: CSAKGGASNQPQHF. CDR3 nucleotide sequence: TGCAGTGCTAAGGGGGGGGCTTCAAATCAGCCCCAGCATTTT.

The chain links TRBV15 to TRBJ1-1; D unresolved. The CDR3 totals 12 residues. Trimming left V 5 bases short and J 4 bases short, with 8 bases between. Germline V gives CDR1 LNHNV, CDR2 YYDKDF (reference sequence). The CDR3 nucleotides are TGTGCCACCAGCTTCAGTGGCACTGAAGCTTTCTTT. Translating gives CATSFSGTEAFF.

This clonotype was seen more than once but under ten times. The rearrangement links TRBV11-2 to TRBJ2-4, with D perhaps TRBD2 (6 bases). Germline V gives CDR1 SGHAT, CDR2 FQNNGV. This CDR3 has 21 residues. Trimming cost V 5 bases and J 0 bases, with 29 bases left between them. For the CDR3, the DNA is TGTGCCAGCAGCCCAGGCGGCTGGAGTGATGGAGGGTTTCTAGCCAAAAACATTCAGTACTTC. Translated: CASSPGGWSDGGFLAKNIQYF.

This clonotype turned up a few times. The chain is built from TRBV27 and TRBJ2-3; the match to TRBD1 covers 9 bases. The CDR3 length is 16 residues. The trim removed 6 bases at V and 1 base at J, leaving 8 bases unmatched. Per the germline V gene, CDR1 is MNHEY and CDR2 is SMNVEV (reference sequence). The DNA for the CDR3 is TGTGCCAGCAGGCCCGACAGGGGGATCGGCACAGATACGCAGTATTTT. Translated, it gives CASRPDRGIGTDTQYF.

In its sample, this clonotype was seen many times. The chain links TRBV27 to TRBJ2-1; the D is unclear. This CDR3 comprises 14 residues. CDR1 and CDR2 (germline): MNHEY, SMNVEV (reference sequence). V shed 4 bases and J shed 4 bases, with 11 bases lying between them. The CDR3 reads CASSSLGPYNEQFF. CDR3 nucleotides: TGTGCCAGCAGTTCCTTAGGTCCTTACAATGAGCAGTTCTTC.

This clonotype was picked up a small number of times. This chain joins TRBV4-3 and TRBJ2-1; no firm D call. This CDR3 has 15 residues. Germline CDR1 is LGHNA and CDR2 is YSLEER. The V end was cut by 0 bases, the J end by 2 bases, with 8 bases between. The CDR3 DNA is TGCGCCAGCAGCCAAGATCAAGAAACCTACAATGAGCAGTTCTTC. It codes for CASSQDQETYNEQFF.

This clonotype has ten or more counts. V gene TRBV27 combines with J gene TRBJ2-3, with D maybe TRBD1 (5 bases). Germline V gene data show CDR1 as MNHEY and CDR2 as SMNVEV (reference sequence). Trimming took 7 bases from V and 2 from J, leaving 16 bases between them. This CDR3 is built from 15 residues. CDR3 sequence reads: CASTQWAGFTDTQYF. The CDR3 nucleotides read TGTGCCAGCACCCAATGGGCAGGGTTCACAGATACGCAGTATTTT.

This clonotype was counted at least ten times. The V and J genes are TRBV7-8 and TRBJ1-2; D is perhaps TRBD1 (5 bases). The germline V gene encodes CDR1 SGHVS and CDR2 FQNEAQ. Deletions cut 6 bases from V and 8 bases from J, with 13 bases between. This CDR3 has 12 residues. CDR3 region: CASREGSGGYTF. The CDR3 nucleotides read TGTGCCAGCAGAGAGGGGTCGGGGGGCTACACCTTC.

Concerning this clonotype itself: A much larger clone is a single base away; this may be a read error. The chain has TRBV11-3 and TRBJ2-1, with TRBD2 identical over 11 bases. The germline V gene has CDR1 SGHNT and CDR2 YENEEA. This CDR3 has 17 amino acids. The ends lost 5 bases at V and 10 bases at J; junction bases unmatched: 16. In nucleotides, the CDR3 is TGTGCCAGCAGCGTAGGACTAGCGGGCGGTAACGGCGGCGAGCAGTTCTTC. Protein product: CASSVGLAGGNGGEQFF.

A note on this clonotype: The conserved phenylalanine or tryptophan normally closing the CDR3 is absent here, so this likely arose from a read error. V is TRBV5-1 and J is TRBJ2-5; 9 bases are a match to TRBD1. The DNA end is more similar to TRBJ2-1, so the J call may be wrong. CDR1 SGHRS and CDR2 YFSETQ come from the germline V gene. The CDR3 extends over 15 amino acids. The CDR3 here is CASTAGGQGGDEQFL. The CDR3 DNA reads TGCGCCAGCACCGCCGGGGGACAGGGCGGAGATGAGCAGTTCCTC.

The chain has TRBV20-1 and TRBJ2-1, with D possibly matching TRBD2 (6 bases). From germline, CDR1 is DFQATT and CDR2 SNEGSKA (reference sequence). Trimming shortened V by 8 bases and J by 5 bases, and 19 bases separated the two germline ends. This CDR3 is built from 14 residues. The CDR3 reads CSPRLRGRHNEQFF. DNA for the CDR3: TGCAGTCCCCGACTCCGGGGGAGGCACAATGAGCAGTTCTTC.

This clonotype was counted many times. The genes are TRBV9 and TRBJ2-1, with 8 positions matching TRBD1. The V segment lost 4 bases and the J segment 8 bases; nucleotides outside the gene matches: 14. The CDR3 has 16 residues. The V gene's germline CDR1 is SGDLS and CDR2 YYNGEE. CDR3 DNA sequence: TGTGCCAGCAGCACCGACAGGGGAGGACTTATCGATGAGCAGTTCTTC. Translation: CASSTDRGGLIDEQFF.

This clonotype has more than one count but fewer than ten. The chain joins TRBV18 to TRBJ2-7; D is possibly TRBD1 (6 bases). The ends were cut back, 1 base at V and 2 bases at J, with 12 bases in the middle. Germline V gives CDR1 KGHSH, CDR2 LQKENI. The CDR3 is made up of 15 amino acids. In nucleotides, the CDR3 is TGTGCCAGCTCACCACGAAACAGGGAACCCTACGAGCAGTACTTC. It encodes CASSPRNREPYEQYF.

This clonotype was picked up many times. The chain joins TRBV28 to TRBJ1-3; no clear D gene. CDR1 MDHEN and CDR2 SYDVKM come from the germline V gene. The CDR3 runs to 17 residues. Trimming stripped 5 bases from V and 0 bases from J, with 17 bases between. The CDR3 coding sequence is TGTGCCAGCAGTCCAGGCGACGCCGCGTCCTCTGGAAACACCATATATTTT. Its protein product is CASSPGDAASSGNTIYF.

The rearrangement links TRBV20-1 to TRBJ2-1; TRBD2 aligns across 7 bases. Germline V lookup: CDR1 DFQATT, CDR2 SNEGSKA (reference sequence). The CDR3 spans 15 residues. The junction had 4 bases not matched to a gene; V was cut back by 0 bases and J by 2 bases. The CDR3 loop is CSAREGGRTYNEQFF. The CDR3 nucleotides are TGCAGTGCTAGAGAAGGCGGGAGAACCTACAATGAGCAGTTCTTC.

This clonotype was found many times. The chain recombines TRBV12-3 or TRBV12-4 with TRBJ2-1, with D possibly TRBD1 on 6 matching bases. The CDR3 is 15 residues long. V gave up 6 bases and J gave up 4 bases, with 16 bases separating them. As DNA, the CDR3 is TGTGCCAGCAGACCCTCCGGGACACCTTACAATGAGCAGTTCTTC. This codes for CASRPSGTPYNEQFF.